The 6 T cell receptor beta chains given below trace back to one sample, sequenced in a study of CD8 T cells in ankylosing spondylitis. TCRdb re-derived calls from the 5' RACE reads in MiXCR, one entry per CDR3 protein. The data show 350,000 or so distinct CDR3 sequences, around 10% seen once. Sequencing used blood, either unsorted or a sorted T cell fraction (not recorded which). These receptors were taken from a female donor with ankylosing spondylitis or in good health (not recorded which).

This clonotype showed up many times. V and J are TRBV12-3 or TRBV12-4 and TRBJ1-1, with TRBD1 identical over 10 bases. The CDR3 consists of 14 residues. Trimming at V came to 6 bases and at J to 5 bases, leaving 6 bases not matched to a gene. The CDR3 sequence is CASSSGQGGTEAFF. CDR3 coding DNA: TGTGCCAGCAGCTCCGGACAGGGGGGGACTGAAGCTTTCTTT.

This clonotype was counted at least ten times. The chain has TRBV5-1 and TRBJ1-2; 7 bases are shared with TRBD1. V lost 0 bases and J lost 2; bases outside the gene matches: 10. The CDR3 contains 17 residues. Germline-derived CDR1 and CDR2 are SGHRS and YFSETQ. The CDR3 sequence is CASSLALQRGQNYGYTF. CDR3 sequence (DNA): TGCGCCAGCAGCTTGGCACTGCAGAGGGGGCAGAACTATGGCTACACCTTC.

This chain uses TRBV20-1 with TRBJ1-2; D may be TRBD1 (5 bases). Germline CDR1 is DFQATT and CDR2 is SNEGSKA (reference sequence). V lost 6 bases and J lost 1, with 15 bases in between. This CDR3 is 14 amino acids long. Written as DNA, the CDR3 is TGCAGTGCCATGGGAGGGGACCTTAACTATGGCTACACCTTC. It codes for CSAMGGDLNYGYTF.

Concerning this clonotype: Mismatch with germline at one junction end may stem from a read error. The chain uses TRBV7-9 and TRBJ2-4; D remains unclear. This CDR3 spans 10 amino acids. The germline V gene encodes CDR1 SEHNR and CDR2 FQNEAQ (reference sequence). The CDR3 spells CASSLEFPVF. The CDR3 bases are TGTGCCAGCAGCTTAGAATTTCCAGTTTTC. The full variable domain, with the rest looked up from reference TRBV7-9 and TRBJ2-4, is DTGVSQNPRHKITKRGQNVTFRCDPISEHNRLYWYRQTLGQGPEFLTYFQNEAQLEKSRLLSDRFSAERPKGSFSTLEIQRTEQGDSAMYLCASSLEFPVFGAGTRLSVL.

For this clonotype: This could be a read error, since a much larger clone is one nucleotide away. The chain couples TRBV20-1 to TRBJ2-1, with 8 positions matching TRBD2. The germline CDR1 and CDR2 sequences are DFQATT and SNEGSKA (reference sequence). With 6 bases clipped from V and 5 bases from J, the junction kept 15 bases outside the gene matches. The CDR3 contains 16 residues. As DNA, the CDR3 is TGCAGTGCCCACATCAGGAATAGCGGGACCAACAATGAGCAGTTCTTC. Its protein is CSAHIRNSGTNNEQFF.

This chain joins TRBV7-8 and TRBJ1-4, with 7 bases fitting TRBD1. J gave up 3 bases and V 1 base, and 5 bases lay outside the gene matches. Germline V CDR1 and CDR2: SGHVS, FQNEAQ. CDR3 length equals 16 residues. The CDR3 is CASSLGPGQSNEKLFF. The CDR3 DNA reads TGTGCCAGCAGCTTAGGCCCGGGACAGTCTAATGAAAAACTGTTTTTT.